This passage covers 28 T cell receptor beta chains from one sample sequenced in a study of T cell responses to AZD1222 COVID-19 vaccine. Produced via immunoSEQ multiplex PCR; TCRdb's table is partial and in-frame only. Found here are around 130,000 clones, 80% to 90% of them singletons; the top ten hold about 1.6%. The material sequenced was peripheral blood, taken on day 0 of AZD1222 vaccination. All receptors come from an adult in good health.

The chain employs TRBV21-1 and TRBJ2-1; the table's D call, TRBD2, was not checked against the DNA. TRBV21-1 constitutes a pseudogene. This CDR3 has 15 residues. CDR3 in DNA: TGTGCCCCGGAGCGAGCGGGCGACTCCTACAATGAGCAGTTCTTC. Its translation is CAPERAGDSYNEQFF.

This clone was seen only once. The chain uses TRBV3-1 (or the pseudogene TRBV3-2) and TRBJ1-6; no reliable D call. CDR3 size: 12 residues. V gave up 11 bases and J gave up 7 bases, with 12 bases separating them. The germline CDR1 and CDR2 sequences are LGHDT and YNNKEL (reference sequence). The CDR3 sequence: CAVGAGNSPLHF. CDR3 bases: TGTGCCGTAGGAGCAGGAAATTCACCCCTCCACTTT.

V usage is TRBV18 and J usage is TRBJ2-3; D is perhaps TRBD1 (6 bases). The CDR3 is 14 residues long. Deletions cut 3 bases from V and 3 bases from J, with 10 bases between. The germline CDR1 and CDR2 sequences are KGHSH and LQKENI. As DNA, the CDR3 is TGTGCCAGCTCACCTCGGGACAAAACAGATACGCAGTATTTT. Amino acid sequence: CASSPRDKTDTQYF.

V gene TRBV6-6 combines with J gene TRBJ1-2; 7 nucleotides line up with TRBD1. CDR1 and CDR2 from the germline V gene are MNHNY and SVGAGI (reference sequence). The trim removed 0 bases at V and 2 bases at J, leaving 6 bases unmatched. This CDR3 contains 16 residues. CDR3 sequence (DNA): TGTGCCAGCAGTTACTCGGTACAGGGGAAAAACTATGGCTACACCTTC. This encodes CASSYSVQGKNYGYTF.

The CDR3 region has the DNA TGTGCCAGCAGTCAAGAGGAGACCTACGAGCAGTACTTC. Amino acids: CASSQEETYEQYF. This chain connects TRBV6-4 to TRBJ2-7, with no clear D. The V gene's germline CDR1 is MRHNA and CDR2 SNTAGT. Trimming stripped 5 bases from V and 2 bases from J, with 10 bases between. The CDR3 consists of 13 residues.

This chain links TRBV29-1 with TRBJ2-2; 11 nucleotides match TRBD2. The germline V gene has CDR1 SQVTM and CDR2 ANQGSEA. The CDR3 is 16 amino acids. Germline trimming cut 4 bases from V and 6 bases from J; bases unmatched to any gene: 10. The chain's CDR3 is CSVAGKIAGGSGELFF. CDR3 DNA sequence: TGCAGCGTTGCGGGGAAGATAGCGGGAGGGTCCGGGGAGCTGTTTTTT.

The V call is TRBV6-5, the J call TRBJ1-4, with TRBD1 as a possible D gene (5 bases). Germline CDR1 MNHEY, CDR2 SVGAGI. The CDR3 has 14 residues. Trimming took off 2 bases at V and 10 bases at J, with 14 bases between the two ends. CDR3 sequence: CASSYREGERKLFF. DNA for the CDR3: TGTGCCAGCAGTTACCGGGAAGGGGAACGAAAACTGTTTTTT.

Written as DNA, the CDR3 is TGTGCCAGCAGTTTGAGGACTGAAGCTTTCTTT. Translating it yields CASSLRTEAFF. J is TRBJ1-1 and V is TRBV28; D is ambiguous. CDR3 size: 11 residues. CDR1 and CDR2 (germline): MDHEN, SYDVKM. Trimming left V 3 bases short and J 5 bases short, with 4 bases between. The full variable domain, with the rest looked up from reference TRBV28 and TRBJ1-1, is DVKVTQSSRYLVKRTGEKVFLECVQDMDHENMFWYRQDPGLGLRLIYFSYDVKMKEKGDIPEGYSVSREKKERFSLILESASTNQTSMYLCASSLRTEAFFGQGTRLTVV.

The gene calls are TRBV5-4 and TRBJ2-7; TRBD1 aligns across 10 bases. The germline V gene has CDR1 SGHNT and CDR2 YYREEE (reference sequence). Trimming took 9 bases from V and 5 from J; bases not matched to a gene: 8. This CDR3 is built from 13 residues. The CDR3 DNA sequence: TGTGCCACCCGGACAGGGGGGAAGGACGAGCAGTACTTC. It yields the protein CATRTGGKDEQYF. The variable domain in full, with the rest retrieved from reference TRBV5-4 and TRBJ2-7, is ETGVTQSPTHLIKTRGQQVTLRCSSQSGHNTVSWYQQALGQGPQFIFQYYREEENGRGNFPPRFSGLQFPNYSSELNVNALELDDSALYLCATRTGGKDEQYFGPGTRLTVT.

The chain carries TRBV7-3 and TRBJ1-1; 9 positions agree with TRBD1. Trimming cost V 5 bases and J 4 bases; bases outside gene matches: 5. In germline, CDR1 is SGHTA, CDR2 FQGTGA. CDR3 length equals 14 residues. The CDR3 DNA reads TGTGCCAGCAGCACCGGACAGGGGTTCACTGAAGCTTTCTTT. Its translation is CASSTGQGFTEAFF.

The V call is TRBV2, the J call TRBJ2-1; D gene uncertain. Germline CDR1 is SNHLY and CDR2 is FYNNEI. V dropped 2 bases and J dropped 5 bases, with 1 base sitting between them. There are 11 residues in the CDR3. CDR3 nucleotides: TGTGCCAGCAGTGAAAACAATGAGCAGTTCTTC. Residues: CASSENNEQFF.

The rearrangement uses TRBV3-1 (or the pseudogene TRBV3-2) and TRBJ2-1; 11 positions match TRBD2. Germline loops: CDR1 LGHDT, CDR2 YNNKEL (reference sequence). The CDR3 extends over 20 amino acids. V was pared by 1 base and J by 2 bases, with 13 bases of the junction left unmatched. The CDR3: CASSQAAPSGRKLPYNEQFF. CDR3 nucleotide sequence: TGTGCCAGCAGCCAAGCGGCACCTAGCGGGAGGAAGTTACCCTACAATGAGCAGTTCTTC.

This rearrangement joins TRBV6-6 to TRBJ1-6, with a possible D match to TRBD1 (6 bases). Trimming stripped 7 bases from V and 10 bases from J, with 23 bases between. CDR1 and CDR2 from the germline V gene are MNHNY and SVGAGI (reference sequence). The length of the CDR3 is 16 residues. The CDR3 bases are TGTGCCAGCACCCGACGAGAAACAGGGATAGGGTCACCCCTCCACTTT. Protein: CASTRRETGIGSPLHF.

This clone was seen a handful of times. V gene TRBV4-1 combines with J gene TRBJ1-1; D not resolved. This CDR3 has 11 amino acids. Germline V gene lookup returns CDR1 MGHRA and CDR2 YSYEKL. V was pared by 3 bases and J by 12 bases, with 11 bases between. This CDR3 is CASSHLIMTFF. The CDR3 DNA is TGCGCCAGCAGCCACCTGATCATGACTTTCTTT.

CDR3 loop: CASSRRDRENIQYF. CDR3 bases: TGTGCCAGCAGCCGTCGGGACCGGGAAAACATTCAGTACTTC. The V call is TRBV11-1, the J call TRBJ2-4; either TRBD1 or TRBD2 may fit D (5 bases each). The CDR3 is 14 residues long. Germline loops: CDR1 SGHAT, CDR2 FQDESV (reference sequence). V shed 5 bases and J shed 5 bases, with 13 bases lying between them.

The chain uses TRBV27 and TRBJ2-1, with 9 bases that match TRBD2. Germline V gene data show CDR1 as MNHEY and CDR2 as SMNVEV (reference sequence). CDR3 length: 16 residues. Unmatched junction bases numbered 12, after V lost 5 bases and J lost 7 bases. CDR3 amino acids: CASSDSGRGGQNEQFF. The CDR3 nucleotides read TGTGCCAGCAGTGACTCTGGGCGGGGGGGCCAGAATGAGCAGTTCTTC.

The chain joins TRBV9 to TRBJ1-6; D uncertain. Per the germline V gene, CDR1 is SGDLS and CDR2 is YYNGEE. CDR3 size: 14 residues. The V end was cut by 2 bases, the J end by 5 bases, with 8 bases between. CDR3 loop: CASSVGSHNSPLHF. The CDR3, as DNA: TGTGCCAGCAGCGTCGGGAGTCATAATTCACCCCTCCACTTT. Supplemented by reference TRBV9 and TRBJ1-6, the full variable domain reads DSGVTQTPKHLITATGQRVTLRCSPRSGDLSVYWYQQSLDQGLQFLIQYYNGEERAKGNILERFSAQQFPDLHSELNLSSLELGDSALYFCASSVGSHNSPLHFGNGTRLTVT.

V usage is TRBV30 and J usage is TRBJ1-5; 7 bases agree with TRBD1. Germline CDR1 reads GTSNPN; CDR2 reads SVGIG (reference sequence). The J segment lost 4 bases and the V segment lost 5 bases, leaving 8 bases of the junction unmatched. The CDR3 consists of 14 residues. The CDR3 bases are TGTGCCTGGGCCTGGGACAGCCGGAATCAGCCCCAGCATTTT. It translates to CAWAWDSRNQPQHF.

The CDR3 protein is CAWSAPYTEAFF. CDR3 sequence (DNA): TGTGCCTGGAGTGCTCCGTACACTGAAGCTTTCTTT. The chain has TRBV30 and TRBJ1-1; D ambiguous. CDR3 length: 12 amino acids. V shed 1 base and J shed 3 bases, with 6 bases lying between them. Germline lookup yields CDR1 GTSNPN and CDR2 SVGIG (reference sequence).

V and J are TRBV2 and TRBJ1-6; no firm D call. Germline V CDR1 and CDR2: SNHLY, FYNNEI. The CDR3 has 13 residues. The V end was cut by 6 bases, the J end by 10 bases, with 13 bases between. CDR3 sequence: CASSPRMRSPLHF. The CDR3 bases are TGTGCCAGCAGCCCCCGGATGAGATCACCCCTCCACTTT.

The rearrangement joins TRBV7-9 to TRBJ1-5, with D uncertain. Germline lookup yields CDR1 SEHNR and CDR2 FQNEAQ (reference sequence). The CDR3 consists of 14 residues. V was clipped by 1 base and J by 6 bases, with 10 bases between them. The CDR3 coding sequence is TGTGCCAGCAGCTTAGAGGTAGCGGGTCAGCCCCAGCATTTT. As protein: CASSLEVAGQPQHF.

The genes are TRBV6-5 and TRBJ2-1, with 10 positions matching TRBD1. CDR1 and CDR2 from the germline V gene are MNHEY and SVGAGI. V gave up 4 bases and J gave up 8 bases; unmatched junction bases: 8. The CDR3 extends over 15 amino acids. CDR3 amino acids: CASSSTGQGYDEQFF. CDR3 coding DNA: TGTGCCAGCAGTTCTACGGGACAGGGGTACGATGAGCAGTTCTTC.

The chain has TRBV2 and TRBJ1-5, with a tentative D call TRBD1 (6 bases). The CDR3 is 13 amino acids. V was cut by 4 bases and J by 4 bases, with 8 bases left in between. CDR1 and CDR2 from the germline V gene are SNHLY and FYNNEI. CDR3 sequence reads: CASSAQGNQPQHF. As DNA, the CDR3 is TGTGCCAGCAGTGCCCAGGGGAATCAGCCCCAGCATTTT.

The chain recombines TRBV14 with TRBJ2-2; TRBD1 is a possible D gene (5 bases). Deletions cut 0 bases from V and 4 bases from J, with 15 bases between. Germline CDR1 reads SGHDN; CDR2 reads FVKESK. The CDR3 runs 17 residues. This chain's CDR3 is CASSQDVGVRPTGELFF. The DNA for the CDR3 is TGTGCCAGCAGCCAAGATGTAGGGGTTCGACCCACCGGGGAGCTGTTTTTT.

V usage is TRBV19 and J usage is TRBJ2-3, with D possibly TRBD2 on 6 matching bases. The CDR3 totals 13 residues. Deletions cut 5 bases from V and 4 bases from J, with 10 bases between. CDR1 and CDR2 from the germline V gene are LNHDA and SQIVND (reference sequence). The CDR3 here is CASSRLASDTQYF. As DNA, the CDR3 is TGTGCCAGTAGTCGTCTAGCGTCAGATACGCAGTATTTT.

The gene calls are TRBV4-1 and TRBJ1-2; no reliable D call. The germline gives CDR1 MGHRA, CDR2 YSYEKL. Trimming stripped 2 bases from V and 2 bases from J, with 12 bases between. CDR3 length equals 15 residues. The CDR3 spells CASSQPEVWNYGYTF. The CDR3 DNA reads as TGCGCCAGCAGCCAACCCGAAGTCTGGAACTATGGCTACACCTTC.

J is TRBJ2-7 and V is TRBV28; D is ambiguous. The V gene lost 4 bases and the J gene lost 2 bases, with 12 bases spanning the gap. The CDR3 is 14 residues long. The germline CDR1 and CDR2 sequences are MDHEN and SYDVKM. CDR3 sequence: CASSSPITAYEQYF. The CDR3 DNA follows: TGTGCCAGCAGTTCCCCCATAACGGCCTACGAGCAGTACTTC.

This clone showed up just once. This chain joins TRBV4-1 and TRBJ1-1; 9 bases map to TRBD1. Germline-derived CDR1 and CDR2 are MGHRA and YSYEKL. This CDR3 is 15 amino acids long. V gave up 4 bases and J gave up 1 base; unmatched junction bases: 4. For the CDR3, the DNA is TGCGCCAGCAGCCGCTTACAGGGGGCGAACACTGAAGCTTTCTTT. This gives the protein CASSRLQGANTEAFF.